This TCR beta chain was identified in a study of brain T cells in children with intractable seizures. Study results and caveats: Absence of clones before surgery may stem from lower sequencing depth.

On this clone itself: As yet, its antigen is unknown. Sequence at one end of the junction differs from germline and may be a read error.

Germline V lookup: CDR1 LGHDT, CDR2 YNNKEL (reference sequence). The CDR3 has 13 amino acids. Patients received at least one anti-epileptic drug before surgery. Some clones are missing from TCRdb's copy, which holds only in-frame ones; the method was immunoSEQ multiplex PCR. The sample has fewer than 150,000 clones; 85% to 95% are singletons. Sequencing was performed on peripheral blood, taken at surgery. The clonotype was recovered from a boy under two years old with hemimegalencephaly and intractable seizures. The chain joins TRBV3-1 (or the pseudogene TRBV3-2) to TRBJ2-7, with D possibly being TRBD2 (8 bases). Written as DNA, the CDR3 is TGTGCCAGCAGCCAAGTGAGGAGCGGGAGCAGGGGGTTC. The encoded protein is CASSQVRSGSRGF.